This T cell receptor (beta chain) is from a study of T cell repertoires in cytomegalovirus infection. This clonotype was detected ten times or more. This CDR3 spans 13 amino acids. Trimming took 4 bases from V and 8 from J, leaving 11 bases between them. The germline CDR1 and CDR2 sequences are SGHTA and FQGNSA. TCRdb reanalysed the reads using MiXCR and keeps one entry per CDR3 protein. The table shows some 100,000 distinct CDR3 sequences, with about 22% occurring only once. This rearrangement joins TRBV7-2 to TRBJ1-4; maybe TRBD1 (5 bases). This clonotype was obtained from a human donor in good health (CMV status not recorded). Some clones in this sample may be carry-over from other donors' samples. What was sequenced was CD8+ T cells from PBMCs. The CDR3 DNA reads TGTGCCAGCAGCTCCGGGACCGAGGAAAAACTGTTTTTT. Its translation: CASSSGTEEKLFF. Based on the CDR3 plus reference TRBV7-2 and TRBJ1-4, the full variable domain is GAGVSQSPSNKVTEKGKDVELRCDPISGHTALYWYRQSLGQGLEFLIYFQGNSAPDKSGLPSDRFSAERTGGSVSTLTIQRTQQEDSAVYLCASSSGTEEKLFFGSGTQLSVL.